What follows are 20 T cell receptor beta chains derived from one specimen sequenced in a study of cytomegalovirus exposure and HLA in healthy donors (TCRdb year 2017). Library preparation employed the immunoSEQ multiplex PCR assay. Entries here come from immuneACCESS through TCRdb and include only in-frame sequences with V and J called. Some clones fail to appear in such tables; in the studies checked, an unresolved V gene covers under half of the shortfall, and the cause of the remainder is unknown. The sample includes about 150,000 clones, with about 82% observed a single time. The biggest ten clones account for around 2.1% of the sample. Sequenced input: PBMCs. These receptors came from a human donor in good health.

V gene TRBV6-5 combines with J gene TRBJ1-1, with 7 bases fitting TRBD1. With V trimmed by 0 bases and J by 5 bases, 6 bases remained unmatched. CDR3 size: 15 residues. Looked up from germline, CDR1 is MNHEY and CDR2 is SVGAGI. For the CDR3, the DNA is TGTGCCAGCAGTTACTCCAGGGGGTTTTGGACTGAAGCTTTCTTT. It translates to CASSYSRGFWTEAFF.

Worth noting for this clone: The limits of the CDR3 on the DNA are not certain, so only TCRdb's listed CDR3 is given. The chain joins TRBV5-4 to TRBJ2-4; the table names TRBD2, a call not compared with the DNA. Germline CDR1 reads SGHNT; CDR2 reads YYREEE (reference sequence). Termini included, the CDR3 measures 16 amino acids. The CDR3 reads CASSSSDSQNENIQYF.

The chain joins TRBV5-6 to TRBJ1-2; 8 bases fit TRBD1. Germline CDR1 SGHDT, CDR2 YYEEEE. V was pared by 4 bases and J by 4 bases, with 6 bases of the junction left unmatched. This CDR3 comprises 14 residues. In nucleotides, the CDR3 is TGTGCCAGCAGCCCCAGGGGGCATCGCTATGGCTACACCTTC. Protein product: CASSPRGHRYGYTF.

The V call is TRBV18, the J call TRBJ2-1; 7 bases are shared with TRBD2. Germline V gives CDR1 KGHSH, CDR2 LQKENI. Trimming took 4 bases from V and 14 from J; bases not matched to a gene: 26. The CDR3 length is 18 residues. Written as DNA, the CDR3 is TGTGCCAGCTCACTCCAGCCTTCGACCGGGACTATAGTGACCAGTGAGTTCTTC. It codes for CASSLQPSTGTIVTSEFF. Using reference TRBV18 and TRBJ2-1 for the parts outside the CDR3, the full variable domain is NAGVMQNPRHLVRRRGQEARLRCSPMKGHSHVYWYRQLPEEGLKFMVYLQKENIIDESGMPKERFSAEFPKEGPSILRIQQVVRGDSAAYFCASSLQPSTGTIVTSEFFGPGTRLTVL.

In its sample, this clone was seen a few times. The chain employs TRBV7-2 and TRBJ1-2; D is unresolved. Germline-derived CDR1 and CDR2 are SGHTA and FQGNSA. V shed 0 bases and J shed 8 bases, with 16 bases lying between them. The CDR3 runs 15 residues. This chain's CDR3 is CASSLAFGSSRGYTF. In DNA, the CDR3 is TGTGCCAGCAGCTTAGCGTTCGGGTCTAGCCGGGGCTACACCTTC.

This clone was seen just once. This sequence joins TRBV5-1 and TRBJ2-7, with D maybe TRBD2 (6 bases). Germline CDR1 and CDR2: SGHRS and YFSETQ. Between the trimmed V and J ends, which lost 6 bases and 2 bases, there was a span of 12 bases. There are 13 residues in the CDR3. The CDR3 loop is CASMSSVTYEQYF. The DNA for the CDR3 is TGCGCCAGCATGTCTAGCGTTACCTACGAGCAGTACTTC.

This clone has only one observation. CDR3 loop: CASSQTRTGNGYTF. For the CDR3, the DNA is TGTGCCAGCAGCCAAACCCGGACAGGGAATGGCTACACCTTC. The J gene is TRBJ1-2, the V gene TRBV14, with TRBD1 matching 8 bases. From germline, CDR1 is SGHDN and CDR2 FVKESK. This CDR3 is built from 14 residues. The V gene end was trimmed by 2 bases and the J gene end by 6 bases; junction bases not matched to a gene: 5.

This chain links TRBV29-1 with TRBJ1-2, with 10 bases aligning to TRBD1. This CDR3 is 14 amino acids long. J was trimmed by 7 bases and V by 7 bases; bases with no gene match: 12. The germline V gene has CDR1 SQVTM and CDR2 ANQGSEA. The CDR3 loop reads CSARDGQGGRGYTF. CDR3 bases: TGCAGCGCTCGGGACGGACAGGGGGGCCGTGGCTACACCTTC.

The chain employs TRBV18 and TRBJ2-5, with D maybe TRBD1 (5 bases). This CDR3 has 14 amino acids. From germline, CDR1 is KGHSH and CDR2 LQKENI. With 3 bases removed from V and 4 bases from J, the gap between germline ends came to 12 bases. The CDR3 spells CASSPLQESETQYF. Written as DNA, the CDR3 is TGTGCCAGCTCACCTCTACAGGAGTCAGAGACCCAGTACTTC.

The chain is built from TRBV18 and TRBJ1-1; no definite D call. V lost 2 bases to trimming and J lost 3 bases, with 13 bases between them. Germline CDR1 KGHSH, CDR2 LQKENI. The CDR3 totals 15 residues. CDR3 nucleotides: TGTGCCAGCTCACCAGTGGCGGGGTCGGACACTGAAGCTTTCTTT. Protein product: CASSPVAGSDTEAFF.

The J gene is TRBJ2-1, the V gene TRBV6-5, with a weak D call TRBD1 (6 bases). The V gene's germline CDR1 is MNHEY and CDR2 SVGAGI. V was shortened by 2 bases and J by 1 base, with 9 bases between the two germline ends. This CDR3 region has 15 residues. The CDR3 DNA sequence: TGTGCCAGCAGTTACAATAGGGGGTCCTACAATGAGCAGTTCTTC. Its translation is CASSYNRGSYNEQFF.

V usage is TRBV5-1 and J usage is TRBJ1-2; D unresolved. CDR1 and CDR2 (germline): SGHRS, YFSETQ. V gave up 0 bases and J gave up 4 bases, with 7 bases separating them. The CDR3 is 13 residues long. The CDR3 region has the DNA TGCGCCAGCAGCTTGGCGGTCGGCTATGGCTACACCTTC. Protein product: CASSLAVGYGYTF.

The genes are TRBV5-8 and TRBJ2-7, with 9 bases that match TRBD2. Germline CDR1 SGHTS, CDR2 YDEGEE. There are 16 residues in the CDR3. Trimming removed 2 bases from V and 0 bases from J; junction bases left unmatched: 6. CDR3 protein: CASSLESGGFSYEQYF. The CDR3 DNA sequence: TGTGCCAGCAGCTTAGAGAGCGGGGGGTTCTCCTACGAGCAGTACTTC.

The chain links TRBV27 to TRBJ2-1; 11 bases are shared with TRBD2. Trimming cost V 4 bases and J 13 bases; bases outside gene matches: 27. The CDR3 spans 20 residues. Germline V gene lookup returns CDR1 MNHEY and CDR2 SMNVEV (reference sequence). CDR3 amino acids: CASSSIDRGFTSGGPKDQFF. The CDR3 nucleotides are TGTGCCAGCAGTTCAATAGACAGGGGATTTACTAGCGGGGGCCCAAAGGACCAGTTCTTC.

The genes are TRBV19 and TRBJ2-7; possibly TRBD2 for D (5 bases). CDR1 LNHDA and CDR2 SQIVND come from the germline V gene (reference sequence). Trimming took off 3 bases at V and 0 bases at J, with 12 bases between the two ends. This CDR3 is 15 amino acids long. The CDR3 loop is CASSITAETSYEQYF. The DNA for the CDR3 is TGTGCCAGTAGTATCACAGCGGAGACCTCCTACGAGCAGTACTTC. The variable domain in full, completed from reference TRBV19 and TRBJ2-7, reads DGGITQSPKYLFRKEGQNVTLSCEQNLNHDAMYWYRQDPGQGLRLIYYSQIVNDFQKGDIAEGYSVSREKKESFPLTVTSAQKNPTAFYLCASSITAETSYEQYFGPGTRLTVT.

The chain links TRBV7-3 to TRBJ2-3, with D unresolved. This CDR3 is built from 14 residues. V gave up 1 base and J gave up 3 bases, with 8 bases separating them. Germline V gives CDR1 SGHTA, CDR2 FQGTGA. This CDR3 reads CASSLSLTTDTQYF. CDR3 nucleotide sequence: TGTGCCAGCAGCTTAAGCCTCACTACAGATACGCAGTATTTT.

V gene TRBV2 combines with J gene TRBJ1-5, with 7 bases fitting TRBD1. Looked up from germline, CDR1 is SNHLY and CDR2 is FYNNEI. The V segment lost 8 bases and the J segment 0 bases; nucleotides outside the gene matches: 1. The CDR3 covers 13 residues. The CDR3, as DNA: TGTGCCAGCGGGACAGATAGCAATCAGCCCCAGCATTTT. Encoded protein: CASGTDSNQPQHF. Full variable domain (remainder filled in from reference TRBV2 and TRBJ1-5): EPEVTQTPSHQVTQMGQEVILRCVPISNHLYFYWYRQILGQKVEFLVSFYNNEISEKSEIFDDQFSVERPDGSNFTLKIRSTKLEDSAMYFCASGTDSNQPQHFGDGTRLSIL.

This clone was picked up a small number of times. The chain joins TRBV27 to TRBJ1-5; D unresolved. From germline, CDR1 is MNHEY and CDR2 SMNVEV (reference sequence). The CDR3 consists of 14 residues. The V end lost 6 bases, the J end lost 5 bases, and 14 bases lay between the germline ends. CDR3 residues: CASRPGGSHQPQHF. Here the CDR3 DNA reads TGTGCCAGCAGGCCGGGAGGGTCGCATCAGCCCCAGCATTTT.

The chain links TRBV2 to TRBJ1-2; maybe TRBD1 (6 bases). CDR1 SNHLY and CDR2 FYNNEI come from the germline V gene. Trimming pared 7 bases from V and 3 bases from J, leaving 9 bases between. The CDR3 is 12 residues long. CDR3 coding DNA: TGTGCCAGCATCGGGACACACTATGGCTACACCTTC. Translation gives CASIGTHYGYTF.

The sample holds a few counts of this clone. The rearrangement uses TRBV5-1 and TRBJ1-2, with 7 bases that match TRBD1. CDR1 SGHRS and CDR2 YFSETQ come from the germline V gene. This CDR3 comprises 13 residues. The ends lost 4 bases at V and 4 bases at J; junction bases unmatched: 4. CDR3 DNA sequence: TGCGCCAGCAGCGAGGGACAGCCCTATGGCTACACCTTC. Protein product: CASSEGQPYGYTF.